Below, one TCR beta chain is given with its context. Its cognate antigen is unknown. CDR1 MNHEY and CDR2 SMNVEV come from the germline V gene (reference sequence). Germline trimming cut 4 bases from V and 4 bases from J; bases unmatched to any gene: 6. The CDR3 totals 14 residues. The data stem from a study of cytomegalovirus exposure and HLA in healthy donors. General study results and limits: Among TCR beta chains, those listed as cytomegalovirus-associated numbered 164. Rarity held for most TCR sequences, but there were some public TCRs that occurred in many donors. There was a cluster of highly shared sequence variants that was likely a sequencing artifact. TCR beta V segments were, for the most part, productive about 87% or about 30% of the time in an earlier analysis.

PCR involved 60 Vbeta and 13 Jbeta primers. Clones were sequenced by immunoSEQ multiplex PCR, and TCRdb holds only the in-frame ones, with some missing. The sample yields about 130,000 clones, 81% seen once. V usage is TRBV27 and J usage is TRBJ2-7, with 8 bases fitting TRBD1. The receptor's source is a man between 18 and 29 years old in good health and CMV-seronegative. The sample comprised PBMCs. Written as DNA, the CDR3 is TGTGCCAGCAGTTGGGGACAGGAGGGTTACGAGCAGTACTTC. This encodes CASSWGQEGYEQYF.